What follows are 30 T cell receptor beta chains derived from one specimen sequenced in a study of blood T cells in healthy people across ages. A second PCR, run for about 7 to 12 cycles, used a sample-barcoded 5' primer plus a J-beta primer mix. Via MiXCR, TCRdb re-called the 5' RACE reads, giving one row per CDR3 protein. The table has 650,000 to 1,000,000 distinct CDR3 sequences, roughly 40% seen once; the top ten hold 10% to 15%. Sequencing was carried out using blood. Every receptor here comes from a young man in good health.

Comment on this clonotype: One end of the junction fails to match germline, which may point to a read error. The rearrangement uses TRBV12-3 or TRBV12-4 and TRBJ2-7, with TRBD2 identical over 7 bases. CDR3 size: 16 residues. For the CDR3, the DNA is TGTACCAGCAGCCCCCTGGCCAGGGAGGGGTCCTACGAGCAGTACTTC. It encodes CTSSPLAREGSYEQYF.

The chain employs TRBV20-1 and TRBJ2-1; perhaps D is TRBD1 or TRBD2 (6 bases each). The CDR3 contains 18 residues. CDR1 is DFQATT, CDR2 SNEGSKA, per germline (reference sequence). The V gene lost 0 bases and the J gene lost 7 bases, with 25 bases spanning the gap. The CDR3 sequence: CSARDRTRGAWFRNEQFF. CDR3 bases: TGCAGTGCTAGAGATCGGACGAGGGGGGCTTGGTTTCGGAATGAGCAGTTCTTC.

V gene TRBV20-1 combines with J gene TRBJ1-1, with a tentative D call TRBD1 (5 bases). V lost 1 base, J lost 6 bases, and 15 bases lay in between. The CDR3 length is 14 residues. Germline-derived CDR1 and CDR2 are DFQATT and SNEGSKA (reference sequence). CDR3 sequence (DNA): TGCAGTGCTAGAGCGGGCGGGGGTGTGGCTGAAGCTTTCTTT. Amino acids: CSARAGGGVAEAFF.

V is TRBV20-1 and J is TRBJ1-5; TRBD1 is a possible D gene (6 bases). Germline CDR1 is DFQATT and CDR2 is SNEGSKA (reference sequence). V lost 4 bases and J 5 bases, leaving 21 bases between the germline ends. CDR3 length: 16 residues. CDR3 in amino acids: CSATPRRTAAYQPQHF. The DNA for the CDR3 is TGCAGTGCTACCCCCCGGCGGACAGCCGCCTATCAGCCCCAGCATTTT.

V gene TRBV12-3 or TRBV12-4 combines with J gene TRBJ2-1; D is possibly TRBD1 (6 bases). V was cut by 7 bases and J by 13 bases, with 20 bases left in between. CDR3 length equals 13 residues. Here the CDR3 reads CASTHRVEETQFF. The CDR3 DNA reads TGTGCCAGCACGCACAGGGTTGAGGAGACCCAGTTCTTC.

The rearrangement joins TRBV7-2 to TRBJ1-1, with a possible D match to TRBD1 (5 bases). CDR1 is SGHTA and CDR2 is FQGNSA in the germline V gene. Trimming shortened V by 5 bases and J by 4 bases, and 14 bases separated the two germline ends. This CDR3 is 14 amino acids long. The CDR3 sequence: CASSPPRVGTEAFF. DNA of the CDR3: TGTGCCAGCAGCCCCCCCAGGGTCGGCACTGAAGCTTTCTTT.

Concerning this clonotype: A read error may account for a junction end that differs from germline. CDR3 coding DNA: TGTGCCAGCAGCCCCCCATCGACAGATGCGCAGTATTTT. Translation: CASSPPSTDAQYF. J is TRBJ2-3 and V is TRBV9, with a weak D call TRBD1 (5 bases). The CDR3 is 13 residues long. Looked up from germline, CDR1 is SGDLS and CDR2 is YYNGEE.

This clonotype was detected only a few times. The genes are TRBV7-2 and TRBJ1-6; D not certain. Germline V gene sequence: CDR1 SGHTA, CDR2 FQGNSA. The CDR3 runs to 18 residues. V was trimmed by 1 base and J by 6 bases, leaving 19 bases between them. CDR3 loop: CASSLVAVGTRSNSPLHF. The CDR3 bases are TGTGCCAGCAGCTTAGTCGCGGTAGGAACTAGGTCTAATTCACCCCTCCACTTT.

The table lists this clonotype with a few counts. This chain links TRBV5-1 with TRBJ1-2; 10 nucleotides match TRBD1. Germline-derived CDR1 and CDR2 are SGHRS and YFSETQ. CDR3 length: 15 amino acids. With 1 base clipped from V and 7 bases from J, the junction kept 7 bases outside the gene matches. CDR3 nucleotides: TGCGCCAGCAGCTTGCCGGGACAGGGGAAGAGTGGCTACACCTTC. As protein: CASSLPGQGKSGYTF.

This chain links TRBV19 with TRBJ1-6; 7 bases map to TRBD1. V lost 6 bases, J lost 7 bases, and 6 bases stayed unmatched. Germline CDR1 and CDR2: LNHDA and SQIVND (reference sequence). The CDR3 covers 14 residues. The CDR3 nucleotides read TGTGCCAGTAGGGTTGACAGGGACAATTCACCCCTCCACTTT. Translation gives CASRVDRDNSPLHF.

Concerning this clonotype: Relative to the germline gene, one junction end is altered; a read error may explain this. The chain combines TRBV20-1 with TRBJ1-6; 10 bases are a match to TRBD1. The CDR3 totals 19 residues. CDR1 is DFQATT, CDR2 SNEGSKA, per germline (reference sequence). The CDR3 DNA sequence: TGCAGTGCTAGTCCTTCGGACAGGGGGGGTACCTCCTATAATGCACCCCTCCACTTT. Protein product: CSASPSDRGGTSYNAPLHF.

V and J are TRBV30 and TRBJ1-1; TRBD1 aligns across 7 bases. Trimming took 3 bases from V and 3 from J; bases not matched to a gene: 4. CDR3 length: 13 residues. Looked up from germline, CDR1 is GTSNPN and CDR2 is SVGIG (reference sequence). CDR3 amino acids: CAWRRTGDTEAFF. The CDR3 coding sequence is TGTGCCTGGAGACGTACAGGGGACACTGAAGCTTTCTTT.

There are many counts of this clonotype. The rearrangement links TRBV7-3 to TRBJ2-3, with 7 bases lining up with TRBD1. J lost 4 bases, V lost 6 bases, and 10 bases had no gene match. Germline CDR1 reads SGHTA; CDR2 reads FQGTGA. The CDR3 extends over 15 amino acids. The CDR3, as DNA: TGTGCCAGCAGTAATACAGGGGCGGTCGCAGATACGCAGTATTTT. This sequence encodes CASSNTGAVADTQYF.

There are a few counts of this clonotype. V and J are TRBV5-6 and TRBJ1-6; D gene uncertain. The germline V gene has CDR1 SGHDT and CDR2 YYEEEE. The germline V and J ends were trimmed by 3 bases and 9 bases, with 13 bases remaining between them. The CDR3 spans 14 residues. The CDR3, as DNA: TGTGCCAGCAGCTATCGGGATCCGAGTTCACCCCTCCACTTT. Encoded protein: CASSYRDPSSPLHF.

This clonotype was counted at least ten times. The chain couples TRBV7-2 to TRBJ1-2; D is unresolved. Germline loops: CDR1 SGHTA, CDR2 FQGNSA. CDR3 length: 15 residues. Trimming took off 2 bases at V and 3 bases at J, with 13 bases between the two ends. CDR3: CASSLQLSSDYGYTF. The CDR3 nucleotides are TGTGCCAGCAGCTTACAGCTCTCCAGTGACTATGGCTACACCTTC.

This clonotype was counted ten times or more. The chain links TRBV12-3 or TRBV12-4 to TRBJ1-1; D is undetermined. The CDR3 is 14 residues long. V dropped 5 bases and J dropped 5 bases, with 15 bases sitting between them. Written as DNA, the CDR3 is TGTGCCAGCAGTCCGCAGGACGGGCAGACTGAAGCTTTCTTT. The encoded protein is CASSPQDGQTEAFF.

This chain connects TRBV5-1 to TRBJ2-2; 8 bases agree with TRBD1. Germline CDR1 reads SGHRS; CDR2 reads YFSETQ. This CDR3 has 17 amino acids. The trim removed 1 base at V and 0 bases at J, leaving 5 bases unmatched. Here the CDR3 reads CASSLSAGGPNTGELFF. The CDR3 DNA reads TGCGCCAGCAGCTTGTCGGCAGGGGGCCCGAACACCGGGGAGCTGTTTTTT.

The chain uses TRBV9 and TRBJ1-4; no clear D gene. The CDR3 contains 15 residues. V gave up 3 bases and J gave up 0 bases, with 9 bases separating them. Germline V gene data show CDR1 as SGDLS and CDR2 as YYNGEE. Here the CDR3 DNA reads TGTGCCAGCAGCGAGGAATCTGCAACTAATGAAAAACTGTTTTTT. Its translation: CASSEESATNEKLFF.

In this sample, this clonotype turned up a few times. The chain carries TRBV20-1 and TRBJ2-7, with D maybe TRBD1 (7 bases). This CDR3 comprises 13 residues. CDR1 is DFQATT, CDR2 SNEGSKA, per germline (reference sequence). Trimming stripped 0 bases from V and 2 bases from J, with 8 bases between. The CDR3 DNA reads as TGCAGTGCTAGAGACAGGGGGGCCTACGAGCAGTACTTC. Protein: CSARDRGAYEQYF.

This clonotype was seen a handful of times. V and J are TRBV2 and TRBJ2-5, with a weak D call TRBD1 (5 bases). V gave up 11 bases and J gave up 2 bases, with 9 bases separating them. Germline V gene lookup returns CDR1 SNHLY and CDR2 FYNNEI. CDR3 size: 11 residues. Here the CDR3 reads CAGASQETQYF. The CDR3 DNA reads as TGTGCCGGGGCGTCTCAAGAGACCCAGTACTTC. The full variable domain, rest sourced from reference TRBV2 and TRBJ2-5, is EPEVTQTPSHQVTQMGQEVILRCVPISNHLYFYWYRQILGQKVEFLVSFYNNEISEKSEIFDDQFSVERPDGSNFTLKIRSTKLEDSAMYFCAGASQETQYFGPGTRLLVL.

This clonotype was detected a few times. This may arise from a read error, as a much more abundant clone is one base away. The rearrangement links TRBV3-1 to TRBJ2-7; TRBD1 matches 8 bases. The junction had 11 bases not matched to a gene; V was cut back by 9 bases and J by 7 bases. This CDR3 is 13 amino acids long. The germline V gene encodes CDR1 LGHDT and CDR2 YNNKEL (reference sequence). CDR3 nucleotides: TGTGCCAGTACAACAGGGGGTCGCAATGAGCAGTACTTC. Translation gives CASTTGGRNEQYF.

V and J are TRBV6-1 and TRBJ2-6; maybe TRBD1 (5 bases). V gave up 5 bases and J gave up 2 bases, with 16 bases separating them. The V gene's germline CDR1 is MNHNS and CDR2 SASEGT. The length of the CDR3 is 17 residues. CDR3 residues: CASSQTVMGPGANVLTF. In DNA, the CDR3 is TGTGCCAGCAGTCAGACAGTAATGGGCCCTGGGGCCAACGTCCTGACTTTC.

As regards this clonotype: A clone one base away is much larger, so this may be a read error. In nucleotides, the CDR3 is TGTGCCAGCAGCTTAGCAGGGATGGCAGGAGAAAAACTGTTTTTT. It is translated as CASSLAGMAGEKLFF. The rearrangement joins TRBV7-2 to TRBJ1-4; no clear D gene. Germline CDR1 and CDR2: SGHTA and FQGNSA. V was cut by 0 bases and J by 8 bases, with 13 bases left in between. CDR3 length: 15 residues. The whole variable domain, remainder taken from reference TRBV7-2 and TRBJ1-4, is GAGVSQSPSNKVTEKGKDVELRCDPISGHTALYWYRQSLGQGLEFLIYFQGNSAPDKSGLPSDRFSAERTGGSVSTLTIQRTQQEDSAVYLCASSLAGMAGEKLFFGSGTQLSVL.

The V call is TRBV6-4, the J call TRBJ1-1, with D possibly being TRBD1 (6 bases). Trimming took off 8 bases at V and 4 bases at J, with 17 bases between the two ends. The CDR3 loop spans 14 amino acids. CDR1 and CDR2 (germline): MRHNA, SNTAGT. This CDR3 is CASLWAGVGTEAFF. The CDR3 DNA reads TGTGCCAGCCTCTGGGCAGGGGTTGGCACTGAAGCTTTCTTT.

This clonotype has ten or more counts. This chain joins TRBV12-3 or TRBV12-4 and TRBJ2-3; D ambiguous. This CDR3 has 13 residues. The V and J ends lost 5 bases and 4 bases respectively, with 10 bases between them. The CDR3 loop is CASSAQLADTQYF. In nucleotides, the CDR3 is TGTGCCAGCAGTGCCCAGCTAGCAGATACGCAGTATTTT.

This rearrangement joins TRBV20-1 to TRBJ2-4; D may correspond to TRBD1 or TRBD2 (5 bases each). Trimming removed 4 bases from V and 0 bases from J, with 19 bases in between. The CDR3 covers 17 residues. Looked up from germline, CDR1 is DFQATT and CDR2 is SNEGSKA (reference sequence). CDR3: CSATTSGTTLAKNIQYF. CDR3 sequence (DNA): TGCAGTGCTACAACCTCCGGGACCACCCTAGCCAAAAACATTCAGTACTTC.

This clonotype showed up just a few times. The V gene is TRBV18, the J gene TRBJ2-1, with unresolved D. CDR3 length equals 14 residues. Germline V gene sequence: CDR1 KGHSH, CDR2 LQKENI. V was trimmed by 1 base and J by 2 bases, leaving 6 bases between them. The DNA of the CDR3 is TGTGCCAGCTCACCACAGGGTACCTACAATGAGCAGTTCTTC. It is translated as CASSPQGTYNEQFF.

This clonotype was observed a few times. The CDR3 here is CASSSTLAGGLYNEQFF. Written as DNA, the CDR3 is TGCGCCAGCAGCTCCACCTTAGCGGGGGGGCTCTACAATGAGCAGTTCTTC. This chain uses TRBV5-1 with TRBJ2-1; 11 bases are shared with TRBD2. The germline CDR1 and CDR2 sequences are SGHRS and YFSETQ. Trimming removed 3 bases from V and 3 bases from J; junction bases left unmatched: 8. This CDR3 spans 17 amino acids.

The chain uses TRBV20-1 and TRBJ1-2; 8 nucleotides agree with TRBD1. This CDR3 comprises 15 residues. Germline trimming cut 6 bases from V and 4 bases from J; bases unmatched to any gene: 13. The germline CDR1 and CDR2 sequences are DFQATT and SNEGSKA (reference sequence). As DNA, the CDR3 is TGCAGTGCCGTCGACAGGGGACCGGTTAGCTATGGCTACACCTTC. This codes for CSAVDRGPVSYGYTF.

The gene calls are TRBV4-2 and TRBJ2-7; D is possibly TRBD1 (5 bases). Trimming shortened V by 0 bases and J by 3 bases, and 12 bases separated the two germline ends. Germline values: CDR1 LGHNA, CDR2 YNFKEQ. The CDR3 extends over 15 amino acids. The CDR3 reads CASSQELGLHYEQYF. Written as DNA, the CDR3 is TGTGCCAGCAGCCAAGAGCTGGGGCTACACTACGAGCAGTACTTC.